Listed below are T cell receptor beta chains from one sample, sequenced in a study of blood T cell repertoires in COVID-19. Using immunoSEQ multiplex PCR, the repertoire was profiled, and TCRdb retains in-frame clones only, with some absent. The sample yields roughly 350,000 clones, 88% seen once. Specimen: peripheral blood. Receptors originate from a woman aged 70 to 79 with COVID-19, enrolled during active disease. CDR3s include the opening cysteine and the closing phenylalanine or tryptophan. A D gene is named only where the DNA matches it firmly. Some rows have no size entry. The others give once, few or many, or a class for an expanded clone.

clone_size,j_call,cdr3_length,v_call,d_call,cdr3_nt,cdr3_aa
NA,TRBJ2-3,17,TRBV4-1,NA,TGCGCCAGCAGCCAAGACCCCGGCGGGACCGGCACAGATACGCAGTATTTT,CASSQDPGGTGTDTQYF
once,TRBJ1-4,14,TRBV7-9,TRBD1,TGTGCCAGCAGCACGGGACAGGGTCATGAAAAACTGTTTTTT,CASSTGQGHEKLFF
once,TRBJ1-1,14,TRBV6-1,NA,TGTGCCAGCAGTGAAGTGGGGACTAACACTGAAGCTTTCTTT,CASSEVGTNTEAFF
NA,TRBJ2-7,11,TRBV20-1,NA,TGCAGTGCTTACAAACTAAACGAGCAGTACTTC,CSAYKLNEQYF
NA,TRBJ1-5,15,TRBV27,NA,TGTGCCAGCAGTTTAACGGGGGGCGCCGGTCAGCCCCAGCATTTT,CASSLTGGAGQPQHF
NA,TRBJ2-7,15,TRBV7-2,TRBD1,TGTGCCAGCAGCTTAGCCGCCAGGGGGACCTACGAGCAGTACTTC,CASSLAARGTYEQYF
NA,TRBJ1-3,19,TRBV10-2,NA,TGCGCCAGCAGTGAGTCGCTCTTCCAGCGGGGCCTTTCTGGAAACACCATATATTTT,CASSESLFQRGLSGNTIYF
NA,TRBJ1-2,11,TRBV20-1,TRBD1,TGCAGTGCAGCCGGGACAGGGGGCTACACCTTC,CSAAGTGGYTF
NA,TRBJ2-1,16,TRBV27,NA,TGTGCCAGCCGTAAAAGTGCCCGGACACCGTACAATGAGCAGTTCTTC,CASRKSARTPYNEQFF
NA,TRBJ1-2,14,TRBV10-3,NA,TGTGCCATCAGTGAAGCACAGGGACGTTATGGCTACACCTTC,CAISEAQGRYGYTF
NA,TRBJ2-5,14,TRBV7-9,NA,TGTGCCAGCAGCTTAGGGACTGGGCAAGAGACCCAGTACTTC,CASSLGTGQETQYF
few,TRBJ1-1,13,TRBV5-1,NA,TGCGCCAGCAGCCCTGGATGGCGGACTGAAGCTTTCTTT,CASSPGWRTEAFF
NA,TRBJ1-2,17,TRBV18,TRBD1,TGTGCCAGCTCACCCGACCCCCGGGACAGGGGGCCCTATGGCTACACCTTC,CASSPDPRDRGPYGYTF
NA,TRBJ1-1,14,TRBV28,NA,TGTGCCAGCAGTTTAAGCCGGTCGAACACTGAAGCTTTCTTT,CASSLSRSNTEAFF
NA,TRBJ1-2,13,TRBV19,NA,TGTGCCAGTGGGGATGGACACTTCTATGGCTACACCTTC,CASGDGHFYGYTF
NA,TRBJ1-5,14,TRBV5-8,NA,TGTGCCAGCAGGGGGAGGGTTGGCAATCAGCCCCAGCATTTT,CASRGRVGNQPQHF
NA,TRBJ1-2,11,TRBV20-1,NA,TGCAGTGCTAGAAGACAGGCCGGCTACACCTTC,CSARRQAGYTF
NA,TRBJ2-1,16,TRBV9,NA,TGTGCCAGCAGCGTAGTTCCCCGGACTACCTACAATGAGCAGTTCTTC,CASSVVPRTTYNEQFF
NA,TRBJ1-5,15,TRBV6-5,NA,TGTGCCAGCAGTTCTGGACAGTATAGCAATCAGCCCCAGCATTTT,CASSSGQYSNQPQHF
once,TRBJ1-2,15,TRBV27,TRBD1,TGTGCCAGCAGTCCCTCCGACAGGGCCAACTATGGCTACACCTTC,CASSPSDRANYGYTF
NA,TRBJ2-1,13,TRBV12-3/TRBV12-4,NA,TGTGCCAGTGCGGACAGCTCCTACAATGAGCAGTTCTTC,CASADSSYNEQFF
few,TRBJ1-3,16,TRBV11-2,TRBD1,TGTGCCAGCAGCTGGGTTGACAGGGACTCTGGAAACACCATATATTTT,CASSWVDRDSGNTIYF
NA,TRBJ1-3,15,TRBV28,NA,TGTGCCAGCAGTTTACAGGGGATGTGGGGAAACACCATATATTTT,CASSLQGMWGNTIYF
NA,TRBJ1-3,14,TRBV5-6,NA,TGTGCCAGCAGCTTGGATCTCTCTGGAAACACCATATATTTT,CASSLDLSGNTIYF
NA,TRBJ1-6,14,TRBV7-9,TRBD1,TGTGCCAGCAGCCTGGGACAGGTGGATTCACCCCTCCACTTT,CASSLGQVDSPLHF
NA,TRBJ1-2,14,TRBV28,NA,TGTGCCAGCAGCTCAACCGGGGAGCGGCTTGGCTACACCTTC,CASSSTGERLGYTF
NA,TRBJ1-2,13,TRBV18,NA,TGTGCCAGCTCTTCCGGGACTGTGTATGGCTACACCTTC,CASSSGTVYGYTF
NA,TRBJ2-5,12,TRBV2,NA,TGTGCCAGCCTGGGGCTAGCGGAGACCCAGTACTTC,CASLGLAETQYF
NA,TRBJ2-2,13,TRBV19,NA,TGTGCCAGTAGTACAAGCAGGGCCGGGGAGCTGTTTTTT,CASSTSRAGELFF
NA,TRBJ1-5,15,TRBV27,NA,TGTGCCAGCAGTTTCGGCGCAGGGTCCGGTCAGCCCCAGCATTTT,CASSFGAGSGQPQHF
NA,TRBJ2-5,14,TRBV11-2,TRBD1,TGTGCCAGCAGCGTACAGGGGTTTCAAGAGACCCAGTACTTC,CASSVQGFQETQYF
NA,TRBJ1-2,19,TRBV4-2,TRBD1,TGTGCCAGCAGCCAAGTTCGATGGGACAGTACTACTCCGGGCTATGGCTACACCTTC,CASSQVRWDSTTPGYGYTF
many,TRBJ1-2,15,TRBV4-3,NA,TGCGCCAGCAGCCAAGCCGACAGAGTTAACTATGGCTACACCTTC,CASSQADRVNYGYTF
NA,TRBJ2-1,15,TRBV14,TRBD1,TGTGCCAGCAGCCGGGGACAGAAGGCCTACAATGAGCAGTTCTTC,CASSRGQKAYNEQFF
NA,TRBJ1-3,14,TRBV9,NA,TGTGCCAGCAGCTCCCGGAGGGCCGGAAACACCATATATTTT,CASSSRRAGNTIYF
NA,TRBJ2-5,20,TRBV5-1,TRBD2,TGCGCCAGCAGCTTGTTACGTCGGCACTCCGGGGGTAGCGGGGAAGAGACCCAGTACTTC,CASSLLRRHSGGSGEETQYF
NA,TRBJ2-5,14,TRBV29-1,TRBD2,TGCAGCGTCTCTAGCGGGGGCCTAGGGGAGACCCAGTACTTC,CSVSSGGLGETQYF
NA,TRBJ1-3,17,TRBV11-3,TRBD1,TGTGCCAGCGCCATTCCCGGGACAGGGTCGCCGGGAAACACCATATATTTT,CASAIPGTGSPGNTIYF
NA,TRBJ1-2,14,TRBV3-1/TRBV3-2,NA,TGTGCCAGCAGTCCCATGACAGGTCGTGACGGCTACACCTTC,CASSPMTGRDGYTF
few,TRBJ1-3,16,TRBV13,NA,TGTGCCAGCAGCCTCGGTTGGGCAGACTCTGGAAACACCATATATTTT,CASSLGWADSGNTIYF
NA,TRBJ2-7,14,TRBV2,TRBD1,TGTGCCAGCAGGCGGACAGGGTCGGTTAGTGTGCAGTACTTC,CASRRTGSVSVQYF